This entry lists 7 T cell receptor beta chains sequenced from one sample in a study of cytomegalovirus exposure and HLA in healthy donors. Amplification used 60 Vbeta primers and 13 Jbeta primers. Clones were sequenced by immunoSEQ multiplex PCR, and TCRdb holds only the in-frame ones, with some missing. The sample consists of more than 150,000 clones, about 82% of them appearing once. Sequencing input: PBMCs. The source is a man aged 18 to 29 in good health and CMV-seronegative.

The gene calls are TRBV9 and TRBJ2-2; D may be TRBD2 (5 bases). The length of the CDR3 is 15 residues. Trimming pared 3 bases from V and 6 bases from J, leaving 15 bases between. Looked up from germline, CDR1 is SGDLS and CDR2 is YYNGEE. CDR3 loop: CASSAGMIPPGELFF. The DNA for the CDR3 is TGTGCCAGCAGCGCCGGGATGATCCCCCCCGGGGAGCTGTTTTTT.

In DNA, the CDR3 is TGTGCCAGCAGTTACTTGAGCAATCAGCCCCAGCATTTT. Amino acids: CASSYLSNQPQHF. J is TRBJ1-5 and V is TRBV27; D is ambiguous. V shed 4 bases and J shed 1 base, with 5 bases lying between them. Germline CDR1 MNHEY, CDR2 SMNVEV (reference sequence). The CDR3 is 13 residues long.

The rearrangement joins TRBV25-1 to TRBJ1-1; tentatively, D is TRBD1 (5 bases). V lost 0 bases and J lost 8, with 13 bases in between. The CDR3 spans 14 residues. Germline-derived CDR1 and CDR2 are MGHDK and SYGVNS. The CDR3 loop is CASSEYRGTSEAFF. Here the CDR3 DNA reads TGTGCCAGCAGTGAATATAGGGGTACTTCGGAAGCTTTCTTT.

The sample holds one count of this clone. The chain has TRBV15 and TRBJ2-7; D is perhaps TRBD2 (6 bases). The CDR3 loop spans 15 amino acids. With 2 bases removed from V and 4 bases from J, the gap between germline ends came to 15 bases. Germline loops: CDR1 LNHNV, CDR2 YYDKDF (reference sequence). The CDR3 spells CATSRQRAGRYEQYF. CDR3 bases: TGTGCCACCAGCAGACAGAGGGCGGGACGATACGAGCAGTACTTC. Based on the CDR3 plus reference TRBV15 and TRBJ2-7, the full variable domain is DAMVIQNPRYQVTQFGKPVTLSCSQTLNHNVMYWYQQKSSQAPKLLFHYYDKDFNNEADTPDNFQSRRPNTSFCFLDIRSPGLGDTAMYLCATSRQRAGRYEQYFGPGTRLTVT.

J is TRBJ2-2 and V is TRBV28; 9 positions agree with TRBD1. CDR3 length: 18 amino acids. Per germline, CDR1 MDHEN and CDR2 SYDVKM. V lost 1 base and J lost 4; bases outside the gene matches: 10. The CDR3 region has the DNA TGTGCCAGCAGTTTATATCCAGGGACAGGGTCTGGCACCGGGGAGCTGTTTTTT. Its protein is CASSLYPGTGSGTGELFF.

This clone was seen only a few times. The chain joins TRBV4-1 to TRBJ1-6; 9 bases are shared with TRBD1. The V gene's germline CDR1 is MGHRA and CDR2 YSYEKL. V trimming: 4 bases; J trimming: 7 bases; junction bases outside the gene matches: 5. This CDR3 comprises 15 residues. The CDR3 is CASSPQGQGNSPLHF. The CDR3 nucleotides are TGCGCCAGCAGCCCGCAGGGACAGGGAAATTCACCCCTCCACTTT.

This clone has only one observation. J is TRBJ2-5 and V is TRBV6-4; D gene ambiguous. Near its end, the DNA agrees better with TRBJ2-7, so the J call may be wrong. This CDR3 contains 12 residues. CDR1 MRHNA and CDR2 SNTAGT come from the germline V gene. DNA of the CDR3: TGTGCCAGCAGTACAGTGGGCTACGAGCAGTACTTC. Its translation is CASSTVGYEQYF.